A selection of T cell receptor beta chains follows, all from one sample in a study of neurological immune-mediated disorders. TCRdb called the 5' RACE reads again in MiXCR, with one record for every CDR3 protein. Among under 75,000 distinct CDR3 sequences listed, more than 3% were seen once. Sample: PBMCs. These receptors all come from a woman aged 55 to 70 with multiple sclerosis. Both conserved end residues are part of each CDR3. The order of the fields is J gene, V gene, clone size, D gene, CDR3 protein, CDR3 DNA. A D gene is named only where the DNA matches it firmly. The listing skips clone size in some rows; elsewhere it reads once, few, many or a size class.

j_call: TRBJ1-5; v_call: TRBV5-1; clone_size: many; d_call: .; cdr3_aa: CASSLAPGVLGNQPQHF; cdr3_nt: TGCGCCAGCAGCTTGGCTCCAGGGGTTTTGGGCAATCAGCCCCAGCATTTT
j_call: TRBJ1-1; v_call: TRBV5-1; clone_size: many; d_call: .; cdr3_aa: CASRPDNLGDTEAFF; cdr3_nt: TGCGCCAGCAGGCCGGACAATTTAGGGGACACTGAAGCTTTCTTT
j_call: TRBJ2-3; v_call: TRBV4-3; clone_size: many; d_call: TRBD1; cdr3_aa: CASSHGQGGADTQYF; cdr3_nt: TGCGCCAGCAGCCACGGACAGGGCGGCGCAGATACGCAGTATTTT
j_call: TRBJ2-6; v_call: TRBV20-1; clone_size: many; d_call: .; cdr3_aa: CSAQAGANVLTF; cdr3_nt: TGCAGTGCTCAGGCTGGGGCCAACGTCCTGACTTTC
j_call: TRBJ1-2; v_call: TRBV6-5; clone_size: many; d_call: .; cdr3_aa: CASSYGSPSLNYGYTF; cdr3_nt: TGTGCCAGCAGTTACGGCAGCCCTTCCTTAAACTATGGCTACACCTTC
j_call: TRBJ1-6; v_call: TRBV20-1; clone_size: many; d_call: .; cdr3_aa: CSAKTDPSDSPLHF; cdr3_nt: TGCAGTGCCAAGACAGATCCGTCCGACTCACCCCTCCACTTT
j_call: TRBJ1-1; v_call: TRBV5-1; clone_size: many; d_call: .; cdr3_aa: CASSFDTGFRNTEAFF; cdr3_nt: TGCGCCAGCAGCTTTGATACAGGGTTCCGGAACACTGAAGCTTTCTTT
j_call: TRBJ1-1; v_call: TRBV5-1; clone_size: many; d_call: .; cdr3_aa: CASSLDSGKTEAFF; cdr3_nt: TGCGCCAGCAGCTTGGACAGCGGGAAAACTGAAGCTTTCTTT
j_call: TRBJ2-7; v_call: TRBV7-6; clone_size: .; d_call: TRBD2; cdr3_aa: CASSLEGTSGGLEQYF; cdr3_nt: TGTGCCAGCAGCTTAGAAGGGACTAGCGGGGGCTTAGAGCAGTACTTC
j_call: TRBJ2-2; v_call: TRBV24-1; clone_size: many; d_call: TRBD1; cdr3_aa: CATTDRADTGELFF; cdr3_nt: TGTGCCACCACCGACAGGGCGGACACCGGGGAGCTGTTTTTT
j_call: TRBJ1-5; v_call: TRBV30; clone_size: many; d_call: TRBD1; cdr3_aa: CAWSARTGPYSNQPQHF; cdr3_nt: TGTGCCTGGAGTGCTAGGACAGGGCCATATAGCAATCAGCCCCAGCATTTT
j_call: TRBJ1-6; v_call: TRBV28; clone_size: few; d_call: .; cdr3_aa: CASSLLGSTLNF; cdr3_nt: TGTGCCAGCAGTTTATTGGGCTCAACCCTCAACTTT
j_call: TRBJ2-1; v_call: TRBV5-5; clone_size: many; d_call: TRBD2; cdr3_aa: CASSGGTSGGNEQFF; cdr3_nt: TGTGCCAGCAGCGGAGGGACTAGCGGAGGGAATGAGCAGTTCTTC
j_call: TRBJ1-2; v_call: TRBV3-1; clone_size: many; d_call: .; cdr3_aa: CASSQDHGIRGYTF; cdr3_nt: TGTGCCAGCAGCCAAGATCATGGGATCAGGGGCTACACCTTC
j_call: TRBJ2-5; v_call: TRBV28; clone_size: .; d_call: TRBD2; cdr3_aa: CASSLLLAGLESEETQYF; cdr3_nt: TGTGCCAGCAGTTTACTTCTAGCGGGGCTAGAATCCGAAGAGACCCAGTACTTC
j_call: TRBJ2-3; v_call: TRBV27; clone_size: .; d_call: TRBD2; cdr3_aa: CASRGIAGGEDTQYF; cdr3_nt: TGTGCCAGCAGGGGGATAGCGGGGGGCGAGGATACGCAGTATTTT
j_call: TRBJ2-7; v_call: TRBV11-2; clone_size: many; d_call: TRBD2; cdr3_aa: CASSSWTSGIREQYF; cdr3_nt: TGTGCCAGCAGCTCTTGGACTAGCGGGATACGGGAGCAGTACTTC
j_call: TRBJ2-7; v_call: TRBV27; clone_size: many; d_call: TRBD2; cdr3_aa: CASSSPQAGITYEQYF; cdr3_nt: TGTGCCAGCAGTTCCCCCCAAGCGGGGATAACCTACGAGCAGTACTTC
j_call: TRBJ1-5; v_call: TRBV6-5; clone_size: many; d_call: .; cdr3_aa: CASSYRQGYQPQHF; cdr3_nt: TGTGCCAGCAGTTACCGGCAGGGGTATCAGCCCCAGCATTTT
j_call: TRBJ2-3; v_call: TRBV4-2; clone_size: many; d_call: TRBD2; cdr3_aa: CASSPSRGLGATDTQYF; cdr3_nt: TGTGCCAGCAGCCCTTCCCGGGGACTAGGAGCTACAGATACGCAGTATTTT
j_call: TRBJ1-1; v_call: TRBV28; clone_size: many; d_call: .; cdr3_aa: CASSIMNTEAFF; cdr3_nt: TGTGCCAGCAGTATCATGAACACTGAAGCTTTCTTT
j_call: TRBJ2-2; v_call: TRBV18; clone_size: .; d_call: .; cdr3_aa: CASSPGTRITGELFF; cdr3_nt: TGTGCCAGCTCGCCCGGGACTCGTATCACCGGGGAGCTGTTTTTT
j_call: TRBJ2-1; v_call: TRBV29-1; clone_size: many; d_call: .; cdr3_aa: CSVENAGGSDNEQFF; cdr3_nt: TGCAGCGTTGAAAATGCCGGGGGAAGCGACAATGAGCAGTTCTTC